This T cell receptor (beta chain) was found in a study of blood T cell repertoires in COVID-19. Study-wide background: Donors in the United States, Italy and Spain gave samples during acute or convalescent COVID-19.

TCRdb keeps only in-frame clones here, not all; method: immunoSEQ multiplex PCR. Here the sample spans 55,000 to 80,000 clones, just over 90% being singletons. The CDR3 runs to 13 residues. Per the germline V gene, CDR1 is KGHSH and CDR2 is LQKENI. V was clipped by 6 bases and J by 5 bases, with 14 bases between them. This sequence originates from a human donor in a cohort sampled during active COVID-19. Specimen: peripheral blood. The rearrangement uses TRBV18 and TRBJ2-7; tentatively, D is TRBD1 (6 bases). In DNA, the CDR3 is TGTGCCAGCTCTCCTACAGGGTACAACGAGCAGTACTTC. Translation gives CASSPTGYNEQYF.